The text below deals with one T cell receptor beta chain. Its antigen specificity is not known. No much larger clone exists at a distance of one base, and base qualities are not known. Sequenced on an Illumina NovaSeq 6000. TCRalpha and TCRbeta cDNA libraries were built by 5'RACE with constant-segment primers, adding sample barcodes and unique molecular identifiers. RNA was extracted from every sample with Trizol reagent. Libraries were amplified in two PCR steps, with a second sample barcode and Illumina TruSeq adapters added in the second step. Libraries were sequenced on an Illumina NovaSeq with 2 x 150 bp paired-end reads. Per the authors' processing: The reads were demultiplexed and collapsed into UMI-guided consensus sequences using migec v1.2.7. Using mixcr v2.1.11, the UMI consensuses were aligned to TRA and TRB V and J templates and assembled into clonotypes. Clonotypes were classified as expanded or contracted when called significant by both edgeR and NoisET, with noise models trained on biological replicates. For edgeR calls, the cutoffs were a false discovery rate-adjusted p below 0.01 and a log2 fold-change threshold of 1. As an exploratory analysis of dynamics, PCA with hierarchical clustering was applied to max-normalized trajectories of the 1000 most abundant clonotypes. Separately sequenced CD4+ and CD8+ repertoires were used to assign a CD4 or CD8 phenotype to each responding clone. Starting from the raw public reads, TCRdb applied fastp trimming at Q25, assembled clones with MiXCR and retained in-frame beta chains. Each CDR3 protein appears once, grouped with its most common genes and DNA. The V and J calls, along with clone size, are taken from TCRdb and not from the paper's own processing. The sample records a few hundred thousand distinct CDR3 sequences, around 27% of which are singletons. The ten largest account for approximately 12% of the sample.

The CDR3 starts with the cysteine, ends with the phenylalanine, and has 14 residues. Just the 42-base CDR3 DNA is kept, in frame starting at base 1. V and J lose 3 bases and 7 bases, and a span of 14 bases separates them. The germline V gene specifies KGHDR as CDR1 and SFDVKD as CDR2. Ficoll-Paque density gradient centrifugation was the method used to isolate PBMCs. The entry originates in a study of T-cell memory formation after mild COVID-19 (dated by TCRdb to the early 2020s). Regarding the research as a whole: Most TCR sequence clusters were specific to one of the two donors. Two young, previously healthy adult volunteers, one female and one male, were included in the cohort. T-cell clones expanding and contracting after mild COVID-19 in a couple of donors were tracked by longitudinal TCRalpha and TCRbeta repertoire sequencing.

The full study reports these points: Whether the second-wave clones peaking on day 37 were SARS-CoV-2 specific was not confirmed. The study included only two mild cases, and larger cohorts that include severe cases with pre-infection samples were judged to be necessary. Some responding clones were detected in pre-infection memory, which suggested that pre-existing cross-reactive memory T cells had joined the SARS-CoV-2 response. Clones contracting from day 15 to 85 had balanced CD4/CD8 phenotypes, while a second wave expanding from day 15 to 37 was biased towards CD4+. Contracting CD4+ clones appeared mostly in the CM and EM memory subsets, whereas CD8+ clones were enriched in EMRA.

Sequencing was done on a sample of PBMCs or a T cell subset sorted from them (not recorded which). The clonotype originates from an adult woman who had mild COVID-19 (a few samples of this study predate the infection). The sample titles of this study are shuffled in the database, so cell type and time point are left out; the donor was told from shared clones. The chain was built from TRBV24-1 and TRBJ1-1, with TRBD1 as a weak D call on 6 bases. The CDR3 loop reads CATSDPGPDSEAFF. DNA sequence: TGTGCCACCAGTGATCCCGGCCCGGACAGTGAAGCTTTCTTT.